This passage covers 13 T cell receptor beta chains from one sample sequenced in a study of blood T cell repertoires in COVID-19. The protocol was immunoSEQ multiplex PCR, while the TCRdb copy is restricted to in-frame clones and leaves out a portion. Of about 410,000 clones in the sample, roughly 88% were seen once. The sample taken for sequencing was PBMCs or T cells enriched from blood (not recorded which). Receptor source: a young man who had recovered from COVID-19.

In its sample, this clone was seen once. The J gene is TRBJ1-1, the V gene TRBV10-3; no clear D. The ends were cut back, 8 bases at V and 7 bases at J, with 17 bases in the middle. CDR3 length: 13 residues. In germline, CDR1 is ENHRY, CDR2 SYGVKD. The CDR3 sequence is CAIQQTVNIEAFF. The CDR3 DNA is TGTGCCATCCAGCAAACAGTTAATATTGAAGCTTTCTTT.

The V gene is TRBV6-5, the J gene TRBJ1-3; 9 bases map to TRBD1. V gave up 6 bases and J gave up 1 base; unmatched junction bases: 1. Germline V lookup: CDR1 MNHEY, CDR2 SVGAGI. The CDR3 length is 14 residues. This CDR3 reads CASRGTGSGNTIYF. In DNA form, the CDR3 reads TGTGCCAGCAGGGGGACAGGGTCTGGAAACACCATATATTTT.

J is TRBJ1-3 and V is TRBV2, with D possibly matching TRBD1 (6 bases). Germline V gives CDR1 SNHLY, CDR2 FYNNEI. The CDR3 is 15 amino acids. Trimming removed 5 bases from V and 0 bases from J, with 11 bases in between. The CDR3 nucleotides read TGTGCCAGCAGTATTGACAGGTCCTCTGGAAACACCATATATTTT. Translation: CASSIDRSSGNTIYF.

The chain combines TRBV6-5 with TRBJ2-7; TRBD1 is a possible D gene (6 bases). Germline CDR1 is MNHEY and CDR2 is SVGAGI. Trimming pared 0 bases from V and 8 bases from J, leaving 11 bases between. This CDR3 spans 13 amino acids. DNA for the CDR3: TGTGCCAGCAGTTACTCCACAGGGTTCAAGCAGTACTTC. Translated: CASSYSTGFKQYF.

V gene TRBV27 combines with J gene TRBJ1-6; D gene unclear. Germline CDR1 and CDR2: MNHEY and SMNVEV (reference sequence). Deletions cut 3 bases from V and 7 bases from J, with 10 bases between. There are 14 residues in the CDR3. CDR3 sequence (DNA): TGTGCCAGCAGTTTCGCGCCGGGGAATTCACCCCTCCACTTT. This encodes CASSFAPGNSPLHF.

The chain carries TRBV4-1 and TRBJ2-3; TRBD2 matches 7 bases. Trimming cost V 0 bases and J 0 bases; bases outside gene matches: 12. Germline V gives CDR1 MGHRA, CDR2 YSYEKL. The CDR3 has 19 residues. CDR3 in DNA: TGCGCCAGCAGCCAAGAGCGGGCTAGCGGCCGTGCTAGCACAGATACGCAGTATTTT. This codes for CASSQERASGRASTDTQYF.

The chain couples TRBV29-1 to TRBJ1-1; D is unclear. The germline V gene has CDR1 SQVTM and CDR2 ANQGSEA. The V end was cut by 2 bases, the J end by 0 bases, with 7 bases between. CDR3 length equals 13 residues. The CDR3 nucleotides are TGCAGCGTTGAATCTGCGATGAACACTGAAGCTTTCTTT. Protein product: CSVESAMNTEAFF.

The DNA for the CDR3 is TGCGCCAGCAGCAAAACCGGGACAGGGGGCGACTATGGCTACACCTTC. Amino acid sequence: CASSKTGTGGDYGYTF. The V and J genes are TRBV5-1 and TRBJ1-2; 12 bases map to TRBD1. CDR3 length equals 16 residues. CDR1 and CDR2 from the germline V gene are SGHRS and YFSETQ. V was pared by 4 bases and J by 3 bases, with 7 bases of the junction left unmatched. Combining the CDR3 with reference TRBV5-1 and TRBJ1-2 gives the whole variable domain KAGVTQTPRYLIKTRGQQVTLSCSPISGHRSVSWYQQTPGQGLQFLFEYFSETQRNKGNFPGRFSGRQFSNSRSEMNVSTLELGDSALYLCASSKTGTGGDYGYTFGSGTRLTVV.

CDR3 residues: CASTASGNTDTQYF. DNA for the CDR3: TGTGCCAGCACGGCTAGCGGGAACACAGATACGCAGTATTTT. J is TRBJ2-3 and V is TRBV3-1 (or the pseudogene TRBV3-2); TRBD2 agrees at 9 bases. Trimming took 7 bases from V and 2 from J; bases not matched to a gene: 4. Germline V gives CDR1 LGHDT, CDR2 YNNKEL (reference sequence). This CDR3 contains 14 residues.

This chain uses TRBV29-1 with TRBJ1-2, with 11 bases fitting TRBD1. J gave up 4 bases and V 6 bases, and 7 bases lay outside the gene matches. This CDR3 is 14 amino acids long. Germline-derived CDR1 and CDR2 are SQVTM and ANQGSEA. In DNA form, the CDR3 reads TGCAGCGTGCAACCTGGGACAGGGGGCTATGGCTACACCTTC. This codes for CSVQPGTGGYGYTF.

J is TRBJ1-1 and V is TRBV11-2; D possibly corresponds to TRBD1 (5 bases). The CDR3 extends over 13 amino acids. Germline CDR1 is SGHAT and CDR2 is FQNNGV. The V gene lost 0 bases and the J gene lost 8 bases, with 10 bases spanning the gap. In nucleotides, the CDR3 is TGTGCCAGCAGCTTAGAGGTTCCAGGGGAAGCTTTCTTT. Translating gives CASSLEVPGEAFF.

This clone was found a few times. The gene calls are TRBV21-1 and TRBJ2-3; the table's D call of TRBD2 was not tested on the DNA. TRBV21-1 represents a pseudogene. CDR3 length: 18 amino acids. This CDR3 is CASSKAVGTSGGTDTQYF. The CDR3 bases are TGTGCCAGCAGCAAAGCGGTGGGAACTAGCGGGGGAACAGATACGCAGTATTTT.

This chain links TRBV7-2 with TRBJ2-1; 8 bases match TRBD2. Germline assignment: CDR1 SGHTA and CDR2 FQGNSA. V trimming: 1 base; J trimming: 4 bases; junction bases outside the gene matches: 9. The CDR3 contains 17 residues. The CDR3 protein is CASSLEYTSGQYNEQFF. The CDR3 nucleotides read TGTGCCAGCAGCTTAGAGTATACTAGCGGCCAATACAATGAGCAGTTCTTC.